This TCR beta chain stems from a study of a mutant IDH1 vaccine in newly diagnosed glioma. The overall study: Beginning 4-6 weeks after radiotherapy alone, or with temozolomide cycles, vaccination took place. Treatment recipients were roughly 62% male and about 40% female, and their mean age was around 39 years. Patients had received radiotherapy, temozolomide, or both previously, most receiving both.

This clone occurred once. Its antigen is still unknown. Time point: week 23, last vaccination. Doses of 300 ug of mutant IDH1 20-mer peptide were given with topical imiquimod. J lost 5 bases, V lost 1 base, and 5 bases had no gene match. From germline, CDR1 is SGHDN and CDR2 FVKESK. The CDR3 contains 15 residues. The table came from immunoSEQ multiplex PCR; TCRdb's copy has only in-frame clones and leaves some out. The sample consists of about 67,000 clones, around 82% of them appearing once. This receptor was obtained from a man between 18 and 29 years old with glioma. V usage is TRBV14 and J usage is TRBJ2-4; 7 bases map to TRBD1. This specimen consisted of PBMCs, obtained from a glioma patient whose treatment included an IDH1 peptide vaccine. CDR3 in DNA: TGTGCCAGCAGCCAAGGCGGACAGGTCCAAAACATTCAGTACTTC. It is translated as CASSQGGQVQNIQYF.